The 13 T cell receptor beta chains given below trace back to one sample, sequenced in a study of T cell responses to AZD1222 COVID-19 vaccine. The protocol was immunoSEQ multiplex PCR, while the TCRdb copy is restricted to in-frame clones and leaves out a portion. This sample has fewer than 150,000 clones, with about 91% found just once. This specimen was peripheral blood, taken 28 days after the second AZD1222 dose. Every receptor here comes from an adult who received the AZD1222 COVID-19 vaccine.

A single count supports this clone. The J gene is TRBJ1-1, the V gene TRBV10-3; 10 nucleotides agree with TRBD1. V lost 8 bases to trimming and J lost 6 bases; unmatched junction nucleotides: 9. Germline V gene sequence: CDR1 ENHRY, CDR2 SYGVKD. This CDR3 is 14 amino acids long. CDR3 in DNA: TGTGCCATCCGGGACAGGGGAGGCGAAGCTGAAGCTTTCTTT. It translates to CAIRDRGGEAEAFF.

The CDR3 loop is CASYTQGVQETQYF. The DNA for the CDR3 is TGTGCCAGCTATACACAGGGGGTCCAAGAGACCCAGTACTTC. This sequence joins TRBV7-9 and TRBJ2-5, with TRBD1 identical over 8 bases. The CDR3 contains 14 residues. Germline V gene data show CDR1 as SEHNR and CDR2 as FQNEAQ (reference sequence). The junction had 6 bases not matched to a gene; V was cut back by 8 bases and J by 1 base.

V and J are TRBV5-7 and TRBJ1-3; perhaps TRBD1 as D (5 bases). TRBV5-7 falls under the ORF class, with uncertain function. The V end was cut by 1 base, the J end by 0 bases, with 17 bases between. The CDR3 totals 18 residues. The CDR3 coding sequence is TGTGCCAGCAGCTTGAACTTACACAGGCCGAGCTCTGGAAACACCATATATTTT. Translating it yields CASSLNLHRPSSGNTIYF.

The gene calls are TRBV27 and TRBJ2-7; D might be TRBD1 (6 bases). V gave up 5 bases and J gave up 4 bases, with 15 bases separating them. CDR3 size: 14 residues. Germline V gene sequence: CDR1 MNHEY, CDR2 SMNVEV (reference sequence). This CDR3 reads CASSRGSVAYEQYF. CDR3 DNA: TGTGCCAGCAGTAGGGGGTCTGTCGCTTACGAGCAGTACTTC.

The CDR3 loop is CASSYTQGNTEAFF. The CDR3 DNA reads TGTGCCAGCAGTTATACCCAGGGGAACACTGAAGCTTTCTTT. The V call is TRBV6-5, the J call TRBJ1-1; maybe TRBD1 (5 bases). Per the germline V gene, CDR1 is MNHEY and CDR2 is SVGAGI. This CDR3 spans 14 amino acids. V was clipped by 3 bases and J by 1 base, with 9 bases between them.

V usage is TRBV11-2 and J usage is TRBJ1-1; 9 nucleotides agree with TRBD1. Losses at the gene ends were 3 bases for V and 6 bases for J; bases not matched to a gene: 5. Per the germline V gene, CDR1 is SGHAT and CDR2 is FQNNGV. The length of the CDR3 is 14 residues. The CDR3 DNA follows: TGTGCCAGCAGCTTGGGGACAGGGTTCGCTGAAGCTTTCTTT. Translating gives CASSLGTGFAEAFF. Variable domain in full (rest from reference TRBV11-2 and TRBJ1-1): EAGVAQSPRYKIIEKRQSVAFWCNPISGHATLYWYQQILGQGPKLLIQFQNNGVVDDSQLPKDRFSAERLKGVDSTLKIQPAKLEDSAVYLCASSLGTGFAEAFFGQGTRLTVV.

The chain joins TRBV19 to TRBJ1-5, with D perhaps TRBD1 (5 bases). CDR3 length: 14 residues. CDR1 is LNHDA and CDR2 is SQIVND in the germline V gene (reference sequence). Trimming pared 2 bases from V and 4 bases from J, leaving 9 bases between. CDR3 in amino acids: CASSIQGGNQPQHF. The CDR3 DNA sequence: TGTGCCAGTAGTATACAGGGTGGAAATCAGCCCCAGCATTTT.

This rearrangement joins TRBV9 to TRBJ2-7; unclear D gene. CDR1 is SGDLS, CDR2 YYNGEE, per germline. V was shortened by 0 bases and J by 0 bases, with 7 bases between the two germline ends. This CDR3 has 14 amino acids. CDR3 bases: TGTGCCAGCAGCGTAGGTACCCTCTCCTACGAGCAGTACTTC. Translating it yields CASSVGTLSYEQYF.

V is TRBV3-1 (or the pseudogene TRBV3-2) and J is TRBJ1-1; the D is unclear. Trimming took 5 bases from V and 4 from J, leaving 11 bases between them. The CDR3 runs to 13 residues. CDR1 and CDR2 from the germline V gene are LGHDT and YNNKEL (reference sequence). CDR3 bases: TGTGCCAGCAGCGACGTCGGGCCCACTGAAGCTTTCTTT. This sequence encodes CASSDVGPTEAFF.

CDR3 in DNA: TGTGCCAGCAGGAAAACAGGAAACACCATATATTTT. Protein sequence: CASRKTGNTIYF. The V call is TRBV7-2, the J call TRBJ1-3; D call uncertain. Germline V gives CDR1 SGHTA, CDR2 FQGNSA. V was shortened by 6 bases and J by 4 bases, with 7 bases between the two germline ends. The CDR3 has 12 amino acids.

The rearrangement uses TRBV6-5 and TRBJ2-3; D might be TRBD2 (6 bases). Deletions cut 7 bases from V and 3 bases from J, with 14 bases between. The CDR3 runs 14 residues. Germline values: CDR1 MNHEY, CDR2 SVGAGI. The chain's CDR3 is CASTGGVGTDTQYF. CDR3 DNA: TGTGCCAGCACGGGCGGGGTCGGGACAGATACGCAGTATTTT.

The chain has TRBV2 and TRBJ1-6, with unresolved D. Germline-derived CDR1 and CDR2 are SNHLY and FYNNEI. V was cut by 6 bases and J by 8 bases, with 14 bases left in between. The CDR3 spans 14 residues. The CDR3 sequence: CASRGTSWDSPLHF. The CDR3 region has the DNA TGTGCCAGCAGAGGAACGTCCTGGGATTCACCCCTCCACTTT.

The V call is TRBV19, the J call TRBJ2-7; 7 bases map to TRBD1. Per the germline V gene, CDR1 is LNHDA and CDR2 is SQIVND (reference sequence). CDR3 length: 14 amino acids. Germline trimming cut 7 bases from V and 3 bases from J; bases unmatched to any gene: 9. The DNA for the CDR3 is TGTGCCAGTACCTCGGGACAGACCATCTACGAGCAGTACTTC. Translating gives CASTSGQTIYEQYF.